This paragraph covers one TCR beta chain sequence. What it binds is not known. This sample was taken from a study of T cell responses to AZD1222 COVID-19 vaccine. The wider study: Pooling covered second doses at about 4 or about 12 weeks.

Whole-study results and caveats: In a largely white British group with more females than males, clonal diversity was possibly underestimated. Reports indicate that nearly half of spike-specific TCRs are directed at unmutated variant regions. Just a handful of AZD1222 recipients tested seropositive at baseline.

The CDR3 has 16 residues. CDR1 is SGHTA, CDR2 FQGNSA, per germline. V trimming: 5 bases; J trimming: 0 bases; junction bases outside the gene matches: 5. TCRdb's table, derived via immunoSEQ multiplex PCR, lists solely in-frame clones and lacks some. The sample holds tens of thousands of clones, about nine tenths seen once. This sample comprised peripheral blood, obtained on day 0 of AZD1222 vaccination. This chain links TRBV7-2 with TRBJ2-3; 10 nucleotides match TRBD2. The receptor was isolated from an adult in good health. The CDR3 DNA reads TGTGCCAGCAGCCGGACTAGCGGTGCTAGCACAGATACGCAGTATTTT. Encoded protein: CASSRTSGASTDTQYF.